These 2 T cell receptor beta chains were all obtained from the same sample, sequenced in a study of T cell changes during pregnancy in multiple sclerosis. Assay used: immunoSEQ multiplex PCR; TCRdb lists only in-frame clones, some missing. The table lists 40,000 or so clones, more than 85% of them singletons. Sequencing was performed on CD4+ T cells from peripheral blood mononuclear cells, taken in the third trimester of pregnancy. The receptors here all came from a female donor with multiple sclerosis, enrolled in a pregnancy study.

The chain combines TRBV18 with TRBJ2-2; D is unresolved. The CDR3 runs to 13 residues. Germline CDR1 reads KGHSH; CDR2 reads LQKENI. Trimming pared 8 bases from V and 7 bases from J, leaving 14 bases between. This CDR3 is CASPEVIGGELFF. CDR3 nucleotide sequence: TGTGCCAGCCCTGAGGTTATCGGCGGGGAGCTGTTTTTT.

The chain links TRBV27 to TRBJ1-1, with TRBD1 matching 8 bases. V lost 5 bases and J lost 9; bases outside the gene matches: 11. This CDR3 spans 14 amino acids. The germline gives CDR1 MNHEY, CDR2 SMNVEV (reference sequence). The CDR3 bases are TGTGCCAGCAGTCCGCCAGGGACAGGAGGCAAAGCTTTCTTT. Its protein is CASSPPGTGGKAFF.